These T cell receptor beta chains were read from a single sample in a study of OX40 agonist ivuxolimab in advanced cancers. The table came from immunoSEQ multiplex PCR; TCRdb's copy has only in-frame clones and leaves some out. Here the sample spans about 64,000 clones, approximately 90% being singletons. Sample: CD4+ or CD8+ T cells sorted from blood, taken in a trial of the OX40 agonist ivuxolimab. The source of these receptors is an adult with an advanced solid tumor such as melanoma, head and neck, liver or kidney cancer. CDR3s leave out the opening cysteine and the closing phenylalanine or tryptophan.

j_gene,v_gene,CDR3aa
TRBJ2-3,TRBV12-5,ASGSGTSHTDTQY
TRBJ2-3,TRBV19,ASSIKTQGAADTQY
TRBJ1-5,TRBV4-1,ASSQGASYNQPQH
TRBJ2-7,TRBV5-1,ASSLADRGLDEQY
TRBJ2-2,TRBV6-1,ASMRNTGELF
TRBJ1-4,TRBV18,ASSPVPGPIGYEKLF
TRBJ2-7,TRBV13,ASSLMRQVYEQY
TRBJ2-1,TRBV19,ASSLTGGNEQF
TRBJ2-5,TRBV6-5,ASSYSDRPETQY
TRBJ2-1,TRBV27,ASRILAGSYNEQF
TRBJ2-7,TRBV28,ASSLPGTAYSYEQY
TRBJ2-7,TRBV27,ASSSSGTVSYEQY
TRBJ1-2,TRBV27,ASGETGRLTIDGYT
TRBJ2-1,TRBV19,ASSIMQGSSYNEQF
TRBJ1-2,TRBV27,ASTMVLGDYGYT
TRBJ2-7,TRBV19,ASSQTGNRAYEQY
TRBJ2-7,TRBV27,ASSPYRFYSYEQY
TRBJ1-2,TRBV7-3,ASSLGGTGDNYGYT
TRBJ2-1,TRBV14,ASSLGGNGYNEQF
TRBJ2-1,TRBV5-5,ASSSGQGYNEQF
TRBJ2-7,TRBV6-6,ASSYSPKSYEQY
TRBJ2-3,TRBV19,ASLGKYTDTQY
TRBJ2-6,TRBV9,ASSAQDRERWSGANVLT
TRBJ1-5,TRBV30,AWSLGQGHQPQH
TRBJ2-1,TRBV15,ATSRGLAGVLF
TRBJ2-1,TRBV19,ASSIVGSNEQF
TRBJ2-3,TRBV19,ASATGYDTQY
TRBJ2-1,TRBV27,ASSLGGRIDEQF
TRBJ2-7,TRBV7-9,ASSFRVTYEQY
TRBJ1-1,TRBV10-2,ASTEGTGTEAF
TRBJ2-1,TRBV7-3,ASSLLGLAGYNEQF
TRBJ2-1,TRBV27,ASSWADEQF
TRBJ2-7,TRBV13,ASSLLGSTYEQY
TRBJ2-3,TRBV15,ATSRDSYEASTDTQY
TRBJ2-7,TRBV5-1,ASTGTSASYEQY
TRBJ2-5,TRBV6-6,ASSAFGRQETQY
TRBJ1-1,TRBV27,ASSFTGDTEAF
TRBJ2-3,TRBV29-1,SVDTGQGGGDTQY
TRBJ1-5,TRBV27,ASSLLGVPQH
TRBJ1-2,TRBV28,ASSNPGQAIYGYT
TRBJ1-1,TRBV27,ASSLHGVGQWNTEAF
TRBJ2-5,TRBV11-2,ASSLVPSGGDRETQY
TRBJ2-7,TRBV27,ASQPGTGNHEQY
TRBJ2-1,TRBV2,ASSSDSGEQF
TRBJ1-1,TRBV12-5,ASAMGAMNTEAF
TRBJ2-7,TRBV27,ASSMDRDYEQY